Below are 27 T cell receptor beta chains sequenced from a single sample in a study of response to subunit inactivated influenza vaccine. TCRdb called the RT-PCR reads again in MiXCR, with one record for every CDR3 protein. The sample shows about half a million distinct CDR3 sequences, 7.6% of them seen only once. The material sequenced was PBMCs from blood, taken roughly 24 months after vaccination. Receptor source: a man aged 50 to 69 who received an inactivated influenza vaccine.

There are many counts of this clonotype. The chain links TRBV20-1 to TRBJ2-3; D remains unclear. This CDR3 contains 13 residues. Germline values: CDR1 DFQATT, CDR2 SNEGSKA (reference sequence). The V gene lost 2 bases and the J gene lost 0 bases, with 6 bases spanning the gap. The CDR3: CSARIFSTDTQYF. CDR3 in DNA: TGCAGTGCTAGAATCTTTAGCACAGATACGCAGTATTTT.

This clonotype was detected ten times or more. The J gene is TRBJ2-7, the V gene TRBV29-1, with 7 bases lining up with TRBD2. CDR1 and CDR2 (germline): SQVTM, ANQGSEA. The CDR3 runs 12 residues. The junction had 4 bases not matched to a gene; V was cut back by 7 bases and J by 1 base. The CDR3 sequence is CSAGDYSYEQYF. The CDR3 DNA follows: TGCAGCGCTGGGGACTATTCCTACGAGCAGTACTTC.

The V gene is TRBV7-6, the J gene TRBJ2-1; 8 bases are a match to TRBD1. Trimming removed 1 base from V and 3 bases from J; junction bases left unmatched: 5. Germline values: CDR1 SGHVS, CDR2 FNYEAQ. The CDR3 sequence is 16 residues long. The CDR3 sequence is CASSLGTGFSYNEQFF. DNA for the CDR3: TGTGCCAGCAGCTTAGGGACAGGGTTTAGCTACAATGAGCAGTTCTTC.

Only a few counts were recorded for this clonotype. The rearrangement joins TRBV11-2 to TRBJ2-7, with 9 bases that match TRBD1. Trimming at V came to 5 bases and at J to 5 bases, leaving 10 bases not matched to a gene. This CDR3 is built from 15 residues. CDR1 and CDR2 from the germline V gene are SGHAT and FQNNGV. This chain's CDR3 is CASSPIRDRVNEQYF. The DNA for the CDR3 is TGTGCCAGCAGCCCCATCCGGGACAGGGTTAACGAGCAGTACTTC.

The chain has TRBV12-3 or TRBV12-4 and TRBJ2-7; the match to TRBD1 covers 11 bases. The CDR3 consists of 15 residues. Losses at the gene ends were 6 bases for V and 2 bases for J; bases not matched to a gene: 6. The CDR3 DNA reads TGTGCCAGCAGAGCGGGACAGGGGGTGCCCTACGAGCAGTACTTC. Translated: CASRAGQGVPYEQYF.

This clonotype was observed many times. Here the CDR3 DNA reads TGTGCCACCAGCAGGGAGGGGGGGATGGGTGAGCAGTTCTTC. Its translation: CATSREGGMGEQFF. The chain couples TRBV15 to TRBJ2-1; maybe TRBD2 (7 bases). V lost 3 bases and J lost 9, with 15 bases in between. The germline V gene has CDR1 LNHNV and CDR2 YYDKDF (reference sequence). The CDR3 covers 14 residues. The complete variable domain, with remaining parts taken from reference TRBV15 and TRBJ2-1, reads DAMVIQNPRYQVTQFGKPVTLSCSQTLNHNVMYWYQQKSSQAPKLLFHYYDKDFNNEADTPDNFQSRRPNTSFCFLDIRSPGLGDTAMYLCATSREGGMGEQFFGPGTRLTVL.

This clonotype was observed at least ten times. The genes are TRBV29-1 and TRBJ1-1; the match to TRBD1 covers 9 bases. The CDR3 sequence is 14 residues long. Germline CDR1 SQVTM, CDR2 ANQGSEA. V lost 6 bases, J lost 0 bases, and 5 bases stayed unmatched. The CDR3 nucleotides read TGCAGCGTAGCCGGGACAGGGATGAACACTGAAGCTTTCTTT. Its protein is CSVAGTGMNTEAFF.

This clonotype came up many times. This rearrangement joins TRBV20-1 to TRBJ2-5; no definite D call. The CDR3 length is 10 residues. Trimming pared 1 base from V and 5 bases from J, leaving 2 bases between. Germline V gives CDR1 DFQATT, CDR2 SNEGSKA (reference sequence). CDR3 sequence reads: CSARAETQYF. DNA for the CDR3: TGCAGTGCTAGAGCGGAGACCCAGTACTTC.

This clonotype was counted only a few times. The chain uses TRBV9 and TRBJ2-7, with D tentatively TRBD1 (6 bases). The CDR3 covers 15 residues. From germline, CDR1 is SGDLS and CDR2 YYNGEE. V was shortened by 4 bases and J by 0 bases, with 14 bases between the two germline ends. As DNA, the CDR3 is TGTGCCAGCAGCCTAACTGACAGGTCCTCCTACGAGCAGTACTTC. This encodes CASSLTDRSSYEQYF.

Ten or more counts support this clonotype. This chain links TRBV6-1 with TRBJ2-2; the match to TRBD2 covers 11 bases. This CDR3 contains 17 residues. Germline CDR1 and CDR2: MNHNS and SASEGT. The ends lost 8 bases at V and 0 bases at J; junction bases unmatched: 8. The CDR3 reads CASLAGGLLANTGELFF. The CDR3 DNA follows: TGTGCCAGCCTAGCGGGGGGACTTCTCGCGAACACCGGGGAGCTGTTTTTT.

This clonotype was picked up one time. This chain links TRBV27 with TRBJ2-7; D unresolved. CDR1 is MNHEY and CDR2 is SMNVEV in the germline V gene (reference sequence). The CDR3 is 15 amino acids. The V gene lost 5 bases and the J gene lost 0 bases, with 14 bases spanning the gap. The CDR3 is CASSRTPRSSYEQYF. The CDR3 DNA follows: TGTGCCAGCAGTCGGACCCCAAGAAGCTCCTACGAGCAGTACTTC.

This clonotype occurred many times. This chain links TRBV6-2 or TRBV6-3 with TRBJ2-5; 13 bases fit TRBD2. V lost 6 bases, J lost 3 bases, and 7 bases stayed unmatched. The CDR3 runs to 16 residues. Per germline, CDR1 MNHEY and CDR2 SVGEGT. CDR3 nucleotides: TGTGCCAGCAGCGGACTAGCGGGGGTCATAGAAGAGACCCAGTACTTC. Its protein is CASSGLAGVIEETQYF.

This chain connects TRBV19 to TRBJ2-3; tentative D call: TRBD1 (6 bases). The CDR3 is 14 residues long. Germline CDR1 LNHDA, CDR2 SQIVND (reference sequence). V was clipped by 5 bases and J by 3 bases, with 12 bases between them. The CDR3 DNA is TGTGCCAGTAGTGCACAGGGTATTACAGATACGCAGTATTTT. Its protein product is CASSAQGITDTQYF.

This clonotype came up many times. This sequence joins TRBV12-3 or TRBV12-4 and TRBJ1-5, with D possibly TRBD1 on 6 matching bases. The CDR3 has 12 residues. The V gene lost 5 bases and the J gene lost 11 bases, with 13 bases spanning the gap. Written as DNA, the CDR3 is TGTGCCAGCAGTAAAGGGGGTACAGCCCAGCATTTT. This codes for CASSKGGTAQHF.

This clonotype was seen ten or more times. The V and J genes are TRBV11-1 and TRBJ1-6, with 8 bases lining up with TRBD1. CDR1 and CDR2 (germline): SGHAT, FQDESV (reference sequence). After removal of 6 bases from V and 0 bases from J, the junction contained 10 bases not matched to a gene. The CDR3 has 18 residues. The CDR3 nucleotides read TGTGCCAGCAGGGGCGGGACAGGTATCGGCTCCTATAATTCACCCCTCCACTTT. Translation gives CASRGGTGIGSYNSPLHF.

A few counts support this clonotype. V and J are TRBV20-1 and TRBJ2-3, with TRBD1 matching over 8 bases. Germline CDR1 reads DFQATT; CDR2 reads SNEGSKA (reference sequence). V shed 3 bases, J shed 2 bases, and the junction held 7 bases outside the gene matches. The CDR3 is made up of 15 amino acids. CDR3 residues: CSASATGAFTDTQYF. The DNA of the CDR3 is TGCAGTGCTAGCGCGACAGGGGCGTTCACAGATACGCAGTATTTT.

CDR3 loop: CASSSLGPGRTQYF. In DNA form, the CDR3 reads TGTGCCAGCAGCTCCTTGGGACCCGGGAGAACCCAGTACTTC. V is TRBV7-9 and J is TRBJ2-5, with D possibly matching TRBD2 (6 bases). The V end lost 4 bases, the J end lost 8 bases, and 17 bases lay between the germline ends. The germline gives CDR1 SEHNR, CDR2 FQNEAQ (reference sequence). The CDR3 loop spans 14 amino acids.

This clonotype has ten or more counts. The rearrangement joins TRBV9 to TRBJ1-1; D unclear. V was pared by 0 bases and J by 3 bases, with 3 bases between. This CDR3 has 12 amino acids. CDR1 is SGDLS, CDR2 YYNGEE, per germline. The DNA for the CDR3 is TGTGCCAGCAGCGTAGGAGACACTGAAGCTTTCTTT. Its protein is CASSVGDTEAFF.

The chain joins TRBV27 to TRBJ1-2; 8 positions agree with TRBD1. The CDR3 spans 13 residues. The V gene's germline CDR1 is MNHEY and CDR2 SMNVEV (reference sequence). V was pared by 3 bases and J by 4 bases, with 1 base of the junction left unmatched. The CDR3 loop is CASSFRGLYGYTF. DNA for the CDR3: TGTGCCAGCAGTTTCAGGGGGCTCTATGGCTACACCTTC.

This clonotype was counted at least ten times. The V call is TRBV28, the J call TRBJ1-2; D unresolved. Trimming cost V 6 bases and J 8 bases, with 19 bases left between them. The CDR3 spans 14 residues. CDR1 MDHEN and CDR2 SYDVKM come from the germline V gene. The CDR3 sequence: CASRPGSSREGYTF. CDR3 in DNA: TGTGCCAGCAGACCCGGATCCTCCCGAGAAGGCTACACCTTC.

This clonotype was seen a few times. This rearrangement joins TRBV12-5 to TRBJ1-3, with D uncertain. CDR1 LGHNT and CDR2 FRNRAP come from the germline V gene. CDR3 length: 16 residues. V was shortened by 7 bases and J by 4 bases, with 20 bases between the two germline ends. CDR3 sequence: CASAPRQRNQGNTIYF. CDR3 sequence (DNA): TGTGCTAGTGCTCCGCGGCAGCGTAATCAGGGAAACACCATATATTTT.

This clonotype was detected a few times. The rearrangement uses TRBV6-1 and TRBJ2-1; D possibly corresponds to TRBD2 (6 bases). CDR3 length equals 13 residues. Trimming took off 5 bases at V and 12 bases at J, with 17 bases between the two ends. Germline CDR1 MNHNS, CDR2 SASEGT. This chain's CDR3 is CASSPPRFGGQFF. In DNA, the CDR3 is TGTGCCAGCAGTCCGCCGAGATTCGGGGGGCAGTTCTTC.

This clonotype was detected many times. This chain links TRBV6-2 or TRBV6-3 with TRBJ2-3, with TRBD2 as a possible D gene (6 bases). The CDR3 is made up of 13 amino acids. Germline V gene lookup returns CDR1 MNHEY and CDR2 SVGEGT. Between the trimmed V and J ends, which lost 5 bases and 8 bases, there was a span of 14 bases. CDR3 protein: CASSAGLTGTQYF. The CDR3 DNA reads as TGTGCCAGCAGTGCTGGACTAACGGGTACGCAGTATTTT.

This clonotype occurred a few times. The genes are TRBV15 and TRBJ1-2; 7 bases fit TRBD1. V was clipped by 4 bases and J by 0 bases; unmatched bases: 5. Germline values: CDR1 LNHNV, CDR2 YYDKDF (reference sequence). The CDR3 runs to 15 residues. The CDR3 DNA reads TGTGCCACCAGCACGGAGGGGGCCCCTAACTATGGCTACACCTTC. It specifies CATSTEGAPNYGYTF.

Ten or more counts support this clonotype. The rearrangement uses TRBV5-1 and TRBJ2-4; 8 bases match TRBD1. Losses at the gene ends were 0 bases for V and 0 bases for J; bases not matched to a gene: 5. Germline values: CDR1 SGHRS, CDR2 YFSETQ. The CDR3 has 17 residues. The CDR3 DNA is TGCGCCAGCAGCTTGGGGACAGGGCTTTTAGCCAAAAACATTCAGTACTTC. Its protein product is CASSLGTGLLAKNIQYF.

This clonotype came up a few times. This chain connects TRBV20-1 to TRBJ2-3; D is unresolved. The CDR3 covers 15 residues. V lost 0 bases, J lost 1 base, and 11 bases lay in between. CDR1 is DFQATT and CDR2 is SNEGSKA in the germline V gene (reference sequence). The CDR3 loop reads CSARDLRTGTDTQYF. Here the CDR3 DNA reads TGCAGTGCTAGAGATTTGAGGACCGGCACAGATACGCAGTATTTT.

At least ten counts were recorded for this clonotype. V usage is TRBV12-3 or TRBV12-4 and J usage is TRBJ2-1; 10 bases are shared with TRBD2. Trimming removed 6 bases from V and 7 bases from J; junction bases left unmatched: 9. CDR3 length: 15 residues. CDR3 loop: CASSPSGGPENEQFF. CDR3 nucleotides: TGTGCCAGCAGCCCTAGCGGGGGCCCCGAGAATGAGCAGTTCTTC.